Listed below are T cell receptor beta chains from one sample, sequenced in a study of CD8+ T cells in alopecia areata. Here immunoSEQ multiplex PCR was the method, and the copy in TCRdb shows in-frame clones only, minus some. This sample has fewer than 200,000 clones, with approximately 56% found just once. The specimen was CD4+ T cells sorted from blood, collected at week 0. These receptors originate from a human donor with alopecia areata. Each CDR3 is given with its conserved first and last residue. A D gene is named only where the DNA matches it firmly. Some rows mark clone size as missing; the rest say once, few, many or name a class of expanded clone.

D gene,clone size,V gene,J gene,CDR3 protein,CDR3 DNA
NA,NA,TRBV13,TRBJ1-2,CASGLGSGYTF,TGTGCCAGCGGGTTGGGGAGTGGCTACACCTTC
TRBD2,NA,TRBV2,TRBJ2-2,CAAGGTVNTGELFF,TGTGCCGCGGGGGGGACAGTGAACACCGGGGAGCTGTTTTTT
TRBD1,few,TRBV30,TRBJ1-1,CAWNTDRGVSAFF,TGTGCCTGGAACACCGACAGGGGAGTTTCGGCTTTCTTT
NA,NA,TRBV20-1,TRBJ2-1,CSALRRDEQFF,TGCAGTGCCCTAAGAAGGGATGAGCAGTTCTTC
NA,NA,TRBV29-1,TRBJ1-2,CSVLPEGFNYGYTF,TGCAGCGTTCTCCCAGAAGGGTTTAACTATGGCTACACCTTC
TRBD1,NA,TRBV29-1,TRBJ2-1,CTTYTGGKNEQFF,TGCACCACTTACACAGGGGGCAAGAATGAGCAGTTCTTC
TRBD1,NA,TRBV27,TRBJ1-4,CASRKQGREKLFF,TGTGCCAGCAGGAAACAGGGGAGGGAAAAACTGTTTTTT
TRBD2,NA,TRBV30,TRBJ2-7,CAWRGPGGYEQYF,TGTGCCTGGAGGGGTCCGGGAGGCTACGAGCAGTACTTC
TRBD1,once,TRBV30,TRBJ2-2,CAWGQPGQGTSGELFF,TGTGCCTGGGGTCAACCGGGACAGGGGACCAGCGGGGAGCTGTTTTTT
NA,NA,TRBV10-3,TRBJ1-5,CAISHNGGNQPQHF,TGTGCCATCAGCCATAATGGGGGCAATCAGCCCCAGCATTTT
TRBD1,NA,TRBV29-1,TRBJ2-7,CSVAGQGSYEQYF,TGCAGCGTTGCCGGACAGGGCTCCTACGAGCAGTACTTC
TRBD1,NA,TRBV5-1,TRBJ1-5,CASSSTGMGNQPQHF,TGCGCCAGCAGCTCGACAGGGATGGGAAATCAGCCCCAGCATTTT
NA,few,TRBV4-1,TRBJ2-3,CASSQARATADTQYF,TGCGCCAGCAGCCAAGCTAGGGCTACGGCAGATACGCAGTATTTT
TRBD1,NA,TRBV29-1,TRBJ2-5,CSVSGGRETQYF,TGCAGCGTTTCAGGGGGCCGGGAGACCCAGTACTTC
TRBD2,NA,TRBV11-2,TRBJ2-7,CASSSTSGALGRIYEQYF,TGTGCCAGCAGCTCGACTAGCGGGGCTTTAGGTAGGATCTACGAGCAGTACTTC
TRBD2,once,TRBV29-1,TRBJ2-1,CSVELAGGSYNEQFF,TGCAGCGTGGAACTAGCGGGGGGTTCCTACAATGAGCAGTTCTTC
NA,NA,TRBV29-1,TRBJ1-4,CSVAGFNEKLFF,TGCAGCGTTGCGGGGTTTAATGAAAAACTGTTTTTT
TRBD1,NA,TRBV6-5,TRBJ1-2,CASSATGEFSGYTF,TGTGCCAGCAGTGCCACAGGGGAGTTCAGTGGCTACACCTTC
NA,NA,TRBV7-9,TRBJ2-1,CASRPIIGEQFF,TGTGCCAGCAGGCCTATCATCGGGGAGCAGTTCTTC
NA,NA,TRBV7-9,TRBJ2-7,CASSQGSYEQYF,TGTGCCAGCAGCCAGGGGTCCTACGAGCAGTACTTC
TRBD1,NA,TRBV5-4,TRBJ2-7,CASSLGDRSSYEQYF,TGTGCCAGCAGCTTGGGGGACAGAAGCTCCTACGAGCAGTACTTC
NA,few,TRBV7-9,TRBJ2-7,CASSLALGPQPEQYF,TGTGCCAGCAGCTTAGCACTCGGGCCCCAGCCCGAGCAGTACTTC
NA,NA,TRBV7-6,TRBJ2-1,CASSQQTNEQFF,TGTGCCAGCAGCCAACAGACTAATGAGCAGTTCTTC
NA,NA,TRBV15,TRBJ2-1,CATRGYNEQFF,TGTGCCACCAGGGGTTACAATGAGCAGTTCTTC
TRBD1,few,TRBV29-1,TRBJ1-5,CSAGQGSNQPQHF,TGCAGCGCTGGACAGGGTAGCAATCAGCCCCAGCATTTT
TRBD2,NA,TRBV4-2,TRBJ2-1,CASSQDQAGGAYNEQFF,TGTGCCAGCAGCCAAGATCAGGCGGGGGGGGCCTACAATGAGCAGTTCTTC
TRBD1,few,TRBV29-1,TRBJ2-1,CSVEGDRGGYNEQFF,TGCAGCGTTGAAGGGGACAGGGGAGGCTACAATGAGCAGTTCTTC
TRBD1,NA,TRBV6-5,TRBJ2-5,CASSSGQGVETQYF,TGTGCCAGCAGTTCTGGACAGGGAGTAGAGACCCAGTACTTC
NA,NA,TRBV14,TRBJ1-6,CASSQGSALHF,TGTGCCAGCAGCCAAGGGAGCGCCCTCCACTTT
TRBD1,few,TRBV7-9,TRBJ2-1,CASSTTGTGVKELYNEQFF,TGTGCCAGCAGCACAACCGGGACAGGGGTCAAGGAGCTCTACAATGAGCAGTTCTTC
TRBD2,few,TRBV7-2,TRBJ2-1,CASSSTSSGGEQFF,TGTGCCAGCAGCTCTACCTCTAGCGGGGGAGAGCAGTTCTTC
NA,NA,TRBV29-1,TRBJ1-1,CSVDKTVNTEAFF,TGCAGCGTTGACAAGACGGTGAACACTGAAGCTTTCTTT
TRBD2,NA,TRBV4-1,TRBJ2-1,CASSPGLASSYNEQFF,TGCGCCAGCAGCCCTGGACTAGCAAGCTCCTACAATGAGCAGTTCTTC
NA,NA,TRBV29-1,TRBJ1-2,CSVGQTGYGYTF,TGCAGCGTCGGACAGACTGGGTACGGCTACACCTTC
NA,NA,TRBV15,TRBJ1-4,CATSRDRQLNEKLFF,TGTGCCACCAGCAGAGACAGGCAACTAAATGAAAAACTGTTTTTT
NA,NA,TRBV5-6,TRBJ2-7,CASSFGADFHYEQYF,TGTGCCAGCAGCTTCGGGGCAGATTTCCACTACGAGCAGTACTTC
NA,few,TRBV19,TRBJ1-5,CASSTGGSNQPQHF,TGTGCCAGTAGTACGGGGGGAAGCAATCAGCCCCAGCATTTT
NA,few,TRBV9,TRBJ1-3,CASSVGRTAGNTIYF,TGTGCCAGCAGCGTAGGTCGGACAGCTGGAAACACCATATATTTT
NA,NA,TRBV30,TRBJ1-3,CAWQAISGNTIYF,TGTGCCTGGCAAGCGATCTCTGGAAACACCATATATTTT
NA,NA,TRBV27,TRBJ2-5,CASSLRDGPYQETQYF,TGTGCCAGCAGTTTGAGGGATGGCCCCTACCAAGAGACCCAGTACTTC
TRBD1,NA,TRBV2,TRBJ1-1,CASRPGQPNTEAFF,TGTGCCAGCAGACCGGGACAGCCGAACACTGAAGCTTTCTTT
NA,NA,TRBV2,TRBJ2-7,CASSLSQGYEQYF,TGTGCCAGCAGTCTTAGCCAGGGGTACGAGCAGTACTTC
NA,NA,TRBV29-1,TRBJ2-7,CSVSPRLGPYEQYF,TGCAGCGTTTCCCCCCGACTGGGGCCCTACGAGCAGTACTTC
TRBD1,NA,TRBV9,TRBJ1-4,CASSVSLGTGREKLFF,TGTGCCAGCAGCGTATCCCTGGGGACAGGGCGAGAAAAACTGTTTTTT
TRBD1,few,TRBV7-9,TRBJ2-7,CASSRTGFGEQYF,TGTGCCAGCTCCCGGACAGGGTTTGGCGAGCAGTACTTC
NA,NA,TRBV30,TRBJ1-5,CAWSVYTGNQPQHF,TGTGCCTGGAGTGTATACACCGGCAATCAGCCCCAGCATTTT
NA,few,TRBV7-2,TRBJ2-5,CASSPLGGVETQYF,TGTGCCAGCAGCCCCCTTGGAGGGGTCGAGACCCAGTACTTC
NA,NA,TRBV7-2,TRBJ2-3,CASSQRADTQYF,TGTGCCAGCAGCCAAAGGGCAGATACGCAGTATTTT
NA,once,TRBV4-1,TRBJ1-6,CASSQDTGARNSPLHF,TGCGCCAGCAGCCAAGATACGGGGGCTAGGAATTCACCCCTCCACTTT
TRBD2,NA,TRBV7-9,TRBJ2-3,CASSSSAGEGGDTQYF,TGTGCCAGCAGCTCTTCGGCGGGGGAAGGAGGGGATACGCAGTATTTT
TRBD1,NA,TRBV9,TRBJ1-6,CASNSGQAFTSPLHF,TGTGCCAGCAACTCAGGACAGGCTTTTACTTCACCCCTCCACTTT
NA,NA,TRBV29-1,TRBJ1-1,CSVKGLNTEAFF,TGCAGCGTTAAAGGGTTGAACACTGAAGCTTTCTTT
NA,NA,TRBV15,TRBJ1-2,CATSRVPSYGYTF,TGTGCCACCAGCAGAGTCCCCAGTTATGGCTACACCTTC
NA,NA,TRBV6-5,TRBJ2-2,CASSQPPWEVGELFF,TGTGCCAGCAGTCAACCTCCCTGGGAAGTCGGGGAGCTGTTTTTT
NA,NA,TRBV5-1,TRBJ2-4,CASSLSGENIQYF,TGCGCCAGCAGCTTGTCGGGGGAGAACATTCAGTACTTC